A selection of T cell receptor beta chains follows, all from one sample in a study of shared clonotypes between healthy human individuals. Here immunoSEQ multiplex PCR was the method, and the copy in TCRdb shows in-frame clones only, minus some. Of under 750,000 clones in the sample, just under 75% were seen once. Specimen: memory CD4+ T cells sorted from blood. Receptors were obtained from a woman aged 25 to 45 in good health. CDR3s include the opening cysteine and the closing phenylalanine or tryptophan. Fields, in order: CDR3 DNA, CDR3 protein, V gene, J gene, D gene, clone size. A D gene is named only where the DNA matches it firmly. The size entry is marked missing in some rows and otherwise reads once, few, many or a size class.

cdr3_nt: TGTGCCAGCCGGGCTTTGGACACCGGGGAGCTGTTTTTT
cdr3_aa: CASRALDTGELFF
v_call: TRBV6-4
j_call: TRBJ2-2
d_call: NA
clone_size: NA

cdr3_nt: TGTGCCAGCAGTGAAGCCAGGAGGAACACTGAAGCTTTCTTT
cdr3_aa: CASSEARRNTEAFF
v_call: TRBV6-1
j_call: TRBJ1-1
d_call: NA
clone_size: NA

cdr3_nt: TGTGCCTGGAGCGCATTCGAGCGGTTCCAAGAGACCCAGTACTTC
cdr3_aa: CAWSAFERFQETQYF
v_call: TRBV30
j_call: TRBJ2-5
d_call: NA
clone_size: NA

cdr3_nt: TGTGCCAGCAGTGATTGGGGGACGAGGGCAGAGCATTTT
cdr3_aa: CASSDWGTRAEHF
v_call: TRBV6-1
j_call: TRBJ1-5
d_call: NA
clone_size: NA

cdr3_nt: TGTGCCAGCAGTTACCGATTTACCAAGAGCACAGATACGCAGTATTTT
cdr3_aa: CASSYRFTKSTDTQYF
v_call: TRBV6-5
j_call: TRBJ2-3
d_call: NA
clone_size: NA

cdr3_nt: TGTGCCAGTAGTATAGGGGCAGCGGGAGGGCCGGATACGCAGTATTTT
cdr3_aa: CASSIGAAGGPDTQYF
v_call: TRBV19
j_call: TRBJ2-3
d_call: TRBD2
clone_size: NA

cdr3_nt: TGTGCCAGTACCCAGAACTATGGCTACACCTTC
cdr3_aa: CASTQNYGYTF
v_call: TRBV19
j_call: TRBJ1-2
d_call: NA
clone_size: many

cdr3_nt: TGTGCCTTCGAGCTCGGGCAGTCCTACGAGCAGTACTTC
cdr3_aa: CAFELGQSYEQYF
v_call: TRBV30
j_call: TRBJ2-7
d_call: NA
clone_size: NA

cdr3_nt: TGTGCCAGCACCACGCCGGTCGGGGCTGAAGCTTTCTTT
cdr3_aa: CASTTPVGAEAFF
v_call: TRBV28
j_call: TRBJ1-1
d_call: NA
clone_size: NA

cdr3_nt: TGTGCCAGCAGCTCCGGGACCCTGGTGAATACGCAGTATTTT
cdr3_aa: CASSSGTLVNTQYF
v_call: TRBV7-2
j_call: TRBJ2-3
d_call: NA
clone_size: NA

cdr3_nt: TGTGCCAGCTCACCAAACAATTTCTACGAGCAGTACTTC
cdr3_aa: CASSPNNFYEQYF
v_call: TRBV18
j_call: TRBJ2-7
d_call: NA
clone_size: NA

cdr3_nt: TGCAGCGCTGTCAAAGGAACGTCGAACACCGGGGAGCTGTTTTTT
cdr3_aa: CSAVKGTSNTGELFF
v_call: TRBV29-1
j_call: TRBJ2-2
d_call: NA
clone_size: many

cdr3_nt: TGTGCCAGCAGCGTAGCGCCGGATGAAAAACTGTTTTTT
cdr3_aa: CASSVAPDEKLFF
v_call: TRBV9
j_call: TRBJ1-4
d_call: NA
clone_size: NA

cdr3_nt: TGTGCCTGGAGTGGGGGGGTCGGTCAGCCCCAGCATTTT
cdr3_aa: CAWSGGVGQPQHF
v_call: TRBV30
j_call: TRBJ1-5
d_call: NA
clone_size: NA

cdr3_nt: TGTGCCAGCAGTGACGAGGGGTTAGCCAAAAACATTCAGTACTTC
cdr3_aa: CASSDEGLAKNIQYF
v_call: TRBV2
j_call: TRBJ2-4
d_call: NA
clone_size: NA

cdr3_nt: TGTGCCAGCACTTCTAGCGGGGCGAACACCGGGGAGCTGTTTTTT
cdr3_aa: CASTSSGANTGELFF
v_call: TRBV2
j_call: TRBJ2-2
d_call: TRBD2
clone_size: NA

cdr3_nt: TGTGCCAGCAGCTTAAACAGGAACAATGAGCAGTTCTTC
cdr3_aa: CASSLNRNNEQFF
v_call: TRBV7-3
j_call: TRBJ2-1
d_call: NA
clone_size: many

cdr3_nt: TGTGCCAGCTCACCGGACGTGGGACAGGCTGGCGAAAAACTGTTTTTT
cdr3_aa: CASSPDVGQAGEKLFF
v_call: TRBV18
j_call: TRBJ1-4
d_call: TRBD1
clone_size: NA

cdr3_nt: TGTGCCAGCAGGGGGACAGGGTGGGCCACTGAAGCTTTCTTT
cdr3_aa: CASRGTGWATEAFF
v_call: TRBV2
j_call: TRBJ1-1
d_call: TRBD1
clone_size: NA

cdr3_nt: TGTGCCAGCAGCTTATATACTAGCGGGAGTATACAGTTCTTC
cdr3_aa: CASSLYTSGSIQFF
v_call: TRBV11-2
j_call: TRBJ2-1
d_call: TRBD2
clone_size: NA

cdr3_nt: TGTGCCAGCAGCTTAGAACTCTCGGACGCCGTAAACCTTTGGGAAGCTTTCTTT
cdr3_aa: CASSLELSDAVNLWEAFF
v_call: TRBV11-2
j_call: TRBJ1-1
d_call: NA
clone_size: few

cdr3_nt: TGTGCCAGCAGCGTAGCTGTAGGAGTCCAAGAGACCCAGTACTTC
cdr3_aa: CASSVAVGVQETQYF
v_call: TRBV9
j_call: TRBJ2-5
d_call: NA
clone_size: NA

cdr3_nt: TGTGCCAGTAGTGTAGGCCCTACCGAAGGGAATCAGCCCCAGCATTTT
cdr3_aa: CASSVGPTEGNQPQHF
v_call: TRBV19
j_call: TRBJ1-5
d_call: NA
clone_size: few

cdr3_nt: TGCAGCGTTGAGACTAGCTCCTACAATGAGCAGTTCTTC
cdr3_aa: CSVETSSYNEQFF
v_call: TRBV29-1
j_call: TRBJ2-1
d_call: NA
clone_size: NA

cdr3_nt: TGTGCCAGCAGCTTAGGAGGGGTTGTGGGAGGGCCCGGTGAGCAGTTCTTC
cdr3_aa: CASSLGGVVGGPGEQFF
v_call: TRBV11-3
j_call: TRBJ2-1
d_call: TRBD2
clone_size: once

cdr3_nt: TGTGCCAGCAGTTTAGGGCAGCAAGAGACCCAGTACTTC
cdr3_aa: CASSLGQQETQYF
v_call: TRBV28
j_call: TRBJ2-5
d_call: NA
clone_size: NA

cdr3_nt: TGCAGCGTCAATACCAACAGAGCTGGAAACACCATATATTTT
cdr3_aa: CSVNTNRAGNTIYF
v_call: TRBV29-1
j_call: TRBJ1-3
d_call: NA
clone_size: NA

cdr3_nt: TGCGCCAGCAGCTTGAGACTAGCGAACGATGAGCAGTTCTTC
cdr3_aa: CASSLRLANDEQFF
v_call: TRBV5-1
j_call: TRBJ2-1
d_call: TRBD2
clone_size: NA

cdr3_nt: TGTGCCAGCAATCCAGCGGGAGTCAATGAGCAGTTCTTC
cdr3_aa: CASNPAGVNEQFF
v_call: TRBV6-4
j_call: TRBJ2-1
d_call: TRBD2
clone_size: NA

cdr3_nt: TGCAGCGCCAGCTATCCGGGACCACCGGAGCAGTTCTTC
cdr3_aa: CSASYPGPPEQFF
v_call: TRBV29-1
j_call: TRBJ2-1
d_call: NA
clone_size: few

cdr3_nt: TGTGCCAGCAGCGTTGGGACAGGGCAGTCCTACGAGCAGTACTTC
cdr3_aa: CASSVGTGQSYEQYF
v_call: TRBV9
j_call: TRBJ2-7
d_call: TRBD1
clone_size: NA

cdr3_nt: TGTGCCATCAGTGAGTCTACAAGTACTGAGACCCAGTACTTC
cdr3_aa: CAISESTSTETQYF
v_call: TRBV10-3
j_call: TRBJ2-5
d_call: NA
clone_size: NA

cdr3_nt: TGCAGCGTTGAGGCGCGAGACGGGGAGCTGTTTTTT
cdr3_aa: CSVEARDGELFF
v_call: TRBV29-1
j_call: TRBJ2-2
d_call: NA
clone_size: NA

cdr3_nt: TGTGCCAGTAGTATAGTAGAGCGGGGCGACTACAATGAGCAGTTCTTC
cdr3_aa: CASSIVERGDYNEQFF
v_call: TRBV19
j_call: TRBJ2-1
d_call: TRBD2
clone_size: NA

cdr3_nt: TGTGCCAGCAGCTTTACGGGGAGGCACTCTGGGGCCAACGTCCTGACTTTC
cdr3_aa: CASSFTGRHSGANVLTF
v_call: TRBV7-8
j_call: TRBJ2-6
d_call: NA
clone_size: NA

cdr3_nt: TGTGCCAGTAGTATGGGCCGGGGGGGCAATCAGCCCCAGCATTTT
cdr3_aa: CASSMGRGGNQPQHF
v_call: TRBV19
j_call: TRBJ1-5
d_call: NA
clone_size: NA

cdr3_nt: TGTGCCAGCAGCGTTCAACGGGATTCCTACGAGCAGTACTTC
cdr3_aa: CASSVQRDSYEQYF
v_call: TRBV7-2
j_call: TRBJ2-7
d_call: NA
clone_size: many

cdr3_nt: TGTGCCAGCAGAACTCGACGGAAACTTGAAGCTTTCTTT
cdr3_aa: CASRTRRKLEAFF
v_call: TRBV28
j_call: TRBJ1-1
d_call: NA
clone_size: NA

cdr3_nt: TGCGCCAGCAGCCAAAGCGGGACCAAACAAGAGACCCAGTACTTC
cdr3_aa: CASSQSGTKQETQYF
v_call: TRBV4-1
j_call: TRBJ2-5
d_call: TRBD2
clone_size: NA

cdr3_nt: TGTGCCAGCAGCTTACTTATACAGGGCGAAGCTTTCTTT
cdr3_aa: CASSLLIQGEAFF
v_call: TRBV7-8
j_call: TRBJ1-1
d_call: NA
clone_size: NA

cdr3_nt: TGCAGCGTTTCAAAAGGGGAAGGCTACACCTTC
cdr3_aa: CSVSKGEGYTF
v_call: TRBV29-1
j_call: TRBJ1-2
d_call: NA
clone_size: NA

cdr3_nt: TGTGCCAGCAGCTCGACAGGGGGCGGGCAGCCCCAGCATTTT
cdr3_aa: CASSSTGGGQPQHF
v_call: TRBV7-9
j_call: TRBJ1-5
d_call: TRBD1
clone_size: NA

cdr3_nt: TGCGCCAGCAGTGATCCTAGCGGGAGCAGGGGTACGCAGTATTTT
cdr3_aa: CASSDPSGSRGTQYF
v_call: TRBV5-1
j_call: TRBJ2-3
d_call: TRBD2
clone_size: NA

cdr3_nt: TGTGCCAGCAGTTACTCATCGGGACAGGGTGAGCAGTTCTTC
cdr3_aa: CASSYSSGQGEQFF
v_call: TRBV10-2
j_call: TRBJ2-1
d_call: TRBD1
clone_size: NA

cdr3_nt: TGCGCCAGCAGCTTGGGACAGGGGGCTCAAGAGACCCAGTACTTC
cdr3_aa: CASSLGQGAQETQYF
v_call: TRBV5-1
j_call: TRBJ2-5
d_call: TRBD1
clone_size: NA